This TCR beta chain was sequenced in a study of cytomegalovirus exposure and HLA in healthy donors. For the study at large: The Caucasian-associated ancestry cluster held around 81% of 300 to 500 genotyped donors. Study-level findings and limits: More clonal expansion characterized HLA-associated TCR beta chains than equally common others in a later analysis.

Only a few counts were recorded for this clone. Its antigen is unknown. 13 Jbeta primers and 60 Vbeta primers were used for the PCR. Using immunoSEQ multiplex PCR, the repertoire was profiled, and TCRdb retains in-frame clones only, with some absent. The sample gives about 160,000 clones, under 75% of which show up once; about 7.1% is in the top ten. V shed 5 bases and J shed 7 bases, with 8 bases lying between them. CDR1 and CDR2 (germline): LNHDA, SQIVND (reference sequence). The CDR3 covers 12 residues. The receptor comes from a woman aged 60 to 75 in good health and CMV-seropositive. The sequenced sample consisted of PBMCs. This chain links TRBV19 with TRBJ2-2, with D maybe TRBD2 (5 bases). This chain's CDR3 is CASSPRGGELFF. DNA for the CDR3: TGTGCCAGTAGTCCCCGGGGCGGGGAGCTGTTTTTT.